This TCR beta chain was sequenced during a study of read filtering for tumor transcriptome and immune sequencing (TCRdb year 2020). In terms of the full investigation: Of the patients in the cohort, approximately 17 were male and more than 12 were female, and their mean age was around 64 years, with a range of roughly 45 to 90. By revised international staging, fewer than ten patients were R-ISS I, some 16 were R-ISS II and over 5 were R-ISS III. The study compared TCR repertoires from targeted immune repertoire sequencing and bulk whole-transcriptome sequencing run on the same bone marrow samples. Whole-transcriptome libraries were prepared with the TruSeq RNA Access Library Prep Kit after DNase treatment. Per sample, about 4.05 to 10.27 million TCR-region mapped reads were obtained with IR-seq, compared with only roughly 85 to 1273 with RNA-seq. One of the main goals was to work out a read-filtering strategy for immune repertoire data, in particular whether clonotypes backed by only a single read should be removed. Overall results and qualifications from the work: Compared with RNA-seq, IR-seq captured clonotypes at much greater depth and more reliably, and a smaller IR-seq throughput was enough to identify most of the shared clonotypes. The sorted CD138-negative fraction was a mixed bone marrow immune population, not purified T cells. Single-read clonotypes made up around 86% of clonotypes but only 3.5% to 4.5% of total reads in IR-seq, compared with more than 70% of clonotypes and approximately 40% of reads in RNA-seq. Removing single-read clonotypes increased the correlation between IR-seq and RNA-seq shared clonotype proportions.

TCR libraries were constructed from roughly 380 ng RNA using the Immunoverse kit, and molecular barcoded adaptors covering alpha/delta and beta/gamma chains were employed. TCR library preparation used the same RNA that went into transcriptome sequencing. TCR libraries were sequenced on an Illumina HiSeq 4000 with 2 x 150 cycles. The authors' analysis ran thus. Using MiXCR, which included quality filtering and error correction, TCR reads were aligned to human V, D, J and C references and then assembled into CDR3 clonotypes. The tcR package in R was used to analyze clonotype counts and gene usage diversity. Raw mapping reads were checked after the RNA-seq reads had been mapped by STAR aligner version 2.5.3a onto the human GRCh37 genome. To test the effect of sequencing depth on detected clonotypes, IR-seq fastq files were randomly downsampled using Seqtk 1.3. TCRdb reran the public reads through fastp at Q25 and MiXCR, keeping productive beta chains. Rows with a matching CDR3 protein are joined into one entry that keeps the most common DNA and genes. It is TCRdb's table, rather than the study itself, that gives the V and J calls and clone size. A total of 85,000 to 100,000 distinct CDR3 sequences appear in this sample, 20% to 25% of them only once. More than 9.5% of the sample is in the top ten clones.

There are many counts of this clonotype. It has no known antigen specificity. Base qualities are not provided; no much larger clone lies one nucleotide away. The germline V gene encodes CDR1 SGHTA and CDR2 FQGNSA. Including cysteine and phenylalanine, the CDR3 has 16 amino acids. Only CDR3 DNA remains: 48 bases, in frame from the first base. Trimming costs V 0 bases and J 2 bases, and their ends lie 14 bases apart. Bone marrow was sampled from every patient at the time of active disease. Ficoll-Hypaque density gradient centrifugation was used to isolate bone marrow mononuclear cells. To remove myeloma plasma cells, the cells were labeled with CD138 magnetic microbeads on a MACS separator, and CD138-negative cells were then collected by negative selection. Flow cytometry on an Attune NxT with CD138 antibodies was used to check the purity of the isolated cells. TRIzol reagent was used to extract total RNA, and a NanoDrop spectrophotometer was used to quantify the extracted RNA. For each patient, paired RNA-seq and IR-seq were run on the CD138-negative bone marrow sample from that patient.

The chain couples TRBV7-2 to TRBJ2-7; the D gene is possibly TRBD1, with 5 bases matching. The sequence was collected from a donor at least 40 years old with multiple myeloma. The material sequenced was a population of CD138-negative cells sorted from bone marrow. In the paper's terms, the cell subset or site label means: bone marrow mononuclear cells depleted of CD138+ plasma/myeloma cells by negative magnetic selection. The CDR3 amino acid sequence is: CASSLAAAGPAYEQYF. Read as DNA, the sequence is TGTGCCAGCAGCTTAGCGGCGGCAGGGCCAGCCTACGAGCAGTACTTC.